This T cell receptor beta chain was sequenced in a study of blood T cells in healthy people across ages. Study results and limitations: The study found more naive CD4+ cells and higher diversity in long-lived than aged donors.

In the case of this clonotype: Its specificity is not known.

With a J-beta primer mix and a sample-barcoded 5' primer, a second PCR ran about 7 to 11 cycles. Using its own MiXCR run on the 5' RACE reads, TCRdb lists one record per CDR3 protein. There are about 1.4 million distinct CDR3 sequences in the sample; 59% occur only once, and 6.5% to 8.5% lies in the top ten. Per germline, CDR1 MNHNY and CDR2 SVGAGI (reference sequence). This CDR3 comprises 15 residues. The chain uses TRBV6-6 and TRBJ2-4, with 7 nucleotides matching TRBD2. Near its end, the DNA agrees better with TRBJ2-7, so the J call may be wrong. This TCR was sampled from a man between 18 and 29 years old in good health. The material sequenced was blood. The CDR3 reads CASSSLAGETYEQYF. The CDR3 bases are TGTGCCAGCAGTTCCCTCGCGGGAGAGACCTACGAGCAGTACTTC.